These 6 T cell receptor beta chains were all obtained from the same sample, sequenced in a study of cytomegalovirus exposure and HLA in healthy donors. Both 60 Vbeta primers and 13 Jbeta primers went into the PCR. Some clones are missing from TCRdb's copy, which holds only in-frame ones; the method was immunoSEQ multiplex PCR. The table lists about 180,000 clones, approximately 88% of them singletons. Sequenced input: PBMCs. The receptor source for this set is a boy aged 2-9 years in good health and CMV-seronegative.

The CDR3 DNA reads TGTGCCAGCAGCTTGGAAAATCAAGGGGGAGCTTTCTTT. Translated: CASSLENQGGAFF. This rearrangement joins TRBV5-6 to TRBJ1-1; a weak D match, TRBD1 (6 bases). The length of the CDR3 is 13 residues. CDR1 is SGHDT, CDR2 YYEEEE, per germline. V gave up 0 bases and J gave up 10 bases, with 13 bases separating them.

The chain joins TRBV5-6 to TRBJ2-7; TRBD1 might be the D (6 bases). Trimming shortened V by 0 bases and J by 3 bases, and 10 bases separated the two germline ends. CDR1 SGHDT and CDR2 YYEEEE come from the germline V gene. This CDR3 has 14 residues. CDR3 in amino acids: CASSLVGTNYEQYV. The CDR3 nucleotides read TGTGCCAGCAGCTTGGTCGGGACAAACTACGAGCAGTACGTC.

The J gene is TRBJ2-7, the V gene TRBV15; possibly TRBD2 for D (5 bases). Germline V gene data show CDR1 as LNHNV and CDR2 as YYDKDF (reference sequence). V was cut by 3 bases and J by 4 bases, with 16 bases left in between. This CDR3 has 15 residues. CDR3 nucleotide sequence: TGTGCCACCAGCAGTCCCTATGCTAGCAGGTACGAGCAGTACGTC. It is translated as CATSSPYASRYEQYV.

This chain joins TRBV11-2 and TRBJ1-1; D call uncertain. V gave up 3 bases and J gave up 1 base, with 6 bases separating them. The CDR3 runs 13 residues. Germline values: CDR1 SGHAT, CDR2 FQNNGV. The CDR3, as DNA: TGTGCCAGCAGCTTGCAGGAGAACACTGAAGCTTTCTTT. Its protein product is CASSLQENTEAFF.

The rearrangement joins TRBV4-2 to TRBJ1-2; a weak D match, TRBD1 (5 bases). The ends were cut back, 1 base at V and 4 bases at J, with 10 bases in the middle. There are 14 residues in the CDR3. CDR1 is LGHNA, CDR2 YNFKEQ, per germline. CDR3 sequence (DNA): TGTGCCAGCAGCCAAGGCACAGGATCCTATGGCTACACCTTC. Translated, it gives CASSQGTGSYGYTF.

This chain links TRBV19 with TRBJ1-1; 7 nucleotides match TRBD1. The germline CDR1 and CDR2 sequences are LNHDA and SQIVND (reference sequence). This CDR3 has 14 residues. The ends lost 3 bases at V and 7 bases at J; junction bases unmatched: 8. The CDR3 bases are TGTGCCAGTAGTATTGTAACAGGGGCCGATGAAGCTTTCTTT. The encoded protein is CASSIVTGADEAFF.